This note documents a single TCR beta chain sequence. The sample comes from a study of blood T cell repertoires in COVID-19. Germline-derived CDR1 and CDR2 are LNHNV and YYDKDF (reference sequence). The CDR3 runs to 15 residues. Trimming stripped 5 bases from V and 6 bases from J, with 19 bases between. Sequencing was performed with immunoSEQ multiplex PCR; in TCRdb, only in-frame clones are kept and a portion is missing. The top ten clones hold roughly 5% of a sample with 140,000 or so clones, approximately 86% of them seen once. This chain joins TRBV15 and TRBJ1-2, with a weak D call TRBD1 (5 bases). The sequenced sample was peripheral blood. This sequence originates from a human donor in a cohort sampled during active COVID-19. The CDR3 DNA reads as TGTGCCACCAGCGGCTCCGCAGCGGGACGGGATGGCTACACCTTC. Amino acids: CATSGSAAGRDGYTF.